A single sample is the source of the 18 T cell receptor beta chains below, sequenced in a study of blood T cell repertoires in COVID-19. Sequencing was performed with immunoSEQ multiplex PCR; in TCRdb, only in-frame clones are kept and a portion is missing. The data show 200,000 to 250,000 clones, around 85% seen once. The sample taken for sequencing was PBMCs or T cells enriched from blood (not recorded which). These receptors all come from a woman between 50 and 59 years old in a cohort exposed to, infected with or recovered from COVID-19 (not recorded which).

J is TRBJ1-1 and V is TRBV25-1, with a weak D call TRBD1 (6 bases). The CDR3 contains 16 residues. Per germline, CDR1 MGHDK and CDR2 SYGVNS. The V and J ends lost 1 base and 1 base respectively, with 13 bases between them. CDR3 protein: CASSESRTVTNTEAFF. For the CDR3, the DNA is TGTGCCAGCAGTGAATCGCGGACAGTAACGAACACTGAAGCTTTCTTT.

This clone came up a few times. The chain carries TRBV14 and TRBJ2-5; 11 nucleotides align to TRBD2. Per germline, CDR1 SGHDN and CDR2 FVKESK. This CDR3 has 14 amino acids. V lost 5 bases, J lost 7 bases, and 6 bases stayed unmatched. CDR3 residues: CASSSGTSGPTQYF. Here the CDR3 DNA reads TGTGCCAGCAGCTCCGGGACTAGCGGACCGACCCAGTACTTC. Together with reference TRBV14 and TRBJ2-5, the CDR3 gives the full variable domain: EAGVTQFPSHSVIEKGQTVTLRCDPISGHDNLYWYRRVMGKEIKFLLHFVKESKQDESGMPNNRFLAERTGGTYSTLKVQPAELEDSGVYFCASSSGTSGPTQYFGPGTRLLVL.

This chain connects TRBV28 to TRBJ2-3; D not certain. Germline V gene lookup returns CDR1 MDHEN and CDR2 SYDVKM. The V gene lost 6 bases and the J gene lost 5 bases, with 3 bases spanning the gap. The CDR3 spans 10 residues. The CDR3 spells CASSGDTQYF. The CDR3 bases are TGTGCCAGCAGCGGAGATACGCAGTATTTT.

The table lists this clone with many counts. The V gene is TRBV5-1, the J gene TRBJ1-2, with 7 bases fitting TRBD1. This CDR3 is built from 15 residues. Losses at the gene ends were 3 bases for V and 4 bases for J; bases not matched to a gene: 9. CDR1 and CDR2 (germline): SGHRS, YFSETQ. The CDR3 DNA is TGCGCCAGCAGCTCTTCCGGGACAGACCTCTATGGCTACACCTTC. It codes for CASSSSGTDLYGYTF. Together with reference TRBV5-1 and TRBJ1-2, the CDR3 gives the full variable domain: KAGVTQTPRYLIKTRGQQVTLSCSPISGHRSVSWYQQTPGQGLQFLFEYFSETQRNKGNFPGRFSGRQFSNSRSEMNVSTLELGDSALYLCASSSSGTDLYGYTFGSGTRLTVV.

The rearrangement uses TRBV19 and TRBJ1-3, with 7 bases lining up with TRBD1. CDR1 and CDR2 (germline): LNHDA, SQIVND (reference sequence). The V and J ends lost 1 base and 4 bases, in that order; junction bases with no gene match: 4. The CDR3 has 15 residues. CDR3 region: CASSIGTGEGNTIYF. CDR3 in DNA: TGTGCCAGTAGTATAGGTACAGGGGAAGGAAACACCATATATTTT.

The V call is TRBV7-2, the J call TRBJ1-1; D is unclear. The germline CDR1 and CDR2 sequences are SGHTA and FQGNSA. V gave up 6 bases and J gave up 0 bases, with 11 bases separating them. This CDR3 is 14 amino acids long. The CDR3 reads CASSYYYMNTEAFF. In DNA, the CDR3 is TGTGCCAGCAGTTACTACTACATGAACACTGAAGCTTTCTTT. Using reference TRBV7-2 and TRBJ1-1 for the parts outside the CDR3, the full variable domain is GAGVSQSPSNKVTEKGKDVELRCDPISGHTALYWYRQSLGQGLEFLIYFQGNSAPDKSGLPSDRFSAERTGGSVSTLTIQRTQQEDSAVYLCASSYYYMNTEAFFGQGTRLTVV.

The CDR3 region is CASSQDLRTSGYNEQFF. The CDR3 DNA is TGCGCCAGCAGCCAAGATTTACGGACTAGCGGTTACAATGAGCAGTTCTTC. The chain links TRBV4-3 to TRBJ2-1; TRBD2 aligns across 10 bases. Looked up from germline, CDR1 is LGHNA and CDR2 is YSLEER. The CDR3 loop spans 17 amino acids. The ends lost 0 bases at V and 4 bases at J; junction bases unmatched: 6.

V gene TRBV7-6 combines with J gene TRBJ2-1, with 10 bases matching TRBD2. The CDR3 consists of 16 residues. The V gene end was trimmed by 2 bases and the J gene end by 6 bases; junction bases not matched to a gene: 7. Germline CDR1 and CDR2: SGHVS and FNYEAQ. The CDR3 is CASSLNQAGGLNEQFF. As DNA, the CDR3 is TGTGCCAGCAGCTTAAATCAAGCGGGGGGGCTCAATGAGCAGTTCTTC.

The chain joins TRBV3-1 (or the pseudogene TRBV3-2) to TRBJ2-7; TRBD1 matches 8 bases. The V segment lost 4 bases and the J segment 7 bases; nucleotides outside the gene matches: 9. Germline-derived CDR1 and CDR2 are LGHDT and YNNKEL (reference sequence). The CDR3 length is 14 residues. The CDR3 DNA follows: TGTGCCAGCAGCCTGTGGACAGGGATGAAAGAGCAGTACTTC. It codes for CASSLWTGMKEQYF.

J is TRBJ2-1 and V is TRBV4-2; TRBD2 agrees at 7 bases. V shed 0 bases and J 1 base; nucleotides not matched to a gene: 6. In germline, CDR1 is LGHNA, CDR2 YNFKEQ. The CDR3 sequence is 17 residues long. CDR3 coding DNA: TGTGCCAGCAGCCAAGATTACTCGGGGGGATCCTACAATGAGCAGTTCTTC. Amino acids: CASSQDYSGGSYNEQFF.

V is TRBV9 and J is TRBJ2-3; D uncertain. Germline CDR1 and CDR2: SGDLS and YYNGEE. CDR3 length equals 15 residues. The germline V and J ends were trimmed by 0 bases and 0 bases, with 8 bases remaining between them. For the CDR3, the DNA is TGTGCCAGCAGCGTAGTCTCTACTAGCACAGATACGCAGTATTTT. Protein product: CASSVVSTSTDTQYF. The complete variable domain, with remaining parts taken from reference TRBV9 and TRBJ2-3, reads DSGVTQTPKHLITATGQRVTLRCSPRSGDLSVYWYQQSLDQGLQFLIQYYNGEERAKGNILERFSAQQFPDLHSELNLSSLELGDSALYFCASSVVSTSTDTQYFGPGTRLTVL.

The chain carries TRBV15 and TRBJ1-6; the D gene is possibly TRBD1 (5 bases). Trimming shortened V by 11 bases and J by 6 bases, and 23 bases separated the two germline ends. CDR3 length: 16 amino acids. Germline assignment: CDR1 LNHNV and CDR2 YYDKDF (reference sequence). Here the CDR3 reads CASRRDAGMVNSPLHF. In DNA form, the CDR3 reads TGTGCCTCCCGAAGGGATGCAGGGATGGTTAATTCACCCCTCCACTTT.

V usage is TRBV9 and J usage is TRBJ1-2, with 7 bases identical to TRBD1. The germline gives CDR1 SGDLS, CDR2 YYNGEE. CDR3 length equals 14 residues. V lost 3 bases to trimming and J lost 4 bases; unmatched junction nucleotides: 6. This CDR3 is CASSAPGTVYGYTF. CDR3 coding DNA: TGTGCCAGCAGCGCCCCCGGGACAGTCTATGGCTACACCTTC.

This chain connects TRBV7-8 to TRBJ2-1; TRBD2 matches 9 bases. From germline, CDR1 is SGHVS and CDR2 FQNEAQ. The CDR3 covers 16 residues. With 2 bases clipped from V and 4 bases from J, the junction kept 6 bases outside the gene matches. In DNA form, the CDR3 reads TGTGCCAGCAGCTTATTGACTAGCGGACTATACAATGAGCAGTTCTTC. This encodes CASSLLTSGLYNEQFF.

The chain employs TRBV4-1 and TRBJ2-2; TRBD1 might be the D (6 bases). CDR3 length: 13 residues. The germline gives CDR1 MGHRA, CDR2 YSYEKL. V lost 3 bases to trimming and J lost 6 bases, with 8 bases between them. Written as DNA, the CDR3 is TGCGCCAGCAGCCAGGGGGCAGCCGGGGAGCTGTTTTTT. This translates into CASSQGAAGELFF.

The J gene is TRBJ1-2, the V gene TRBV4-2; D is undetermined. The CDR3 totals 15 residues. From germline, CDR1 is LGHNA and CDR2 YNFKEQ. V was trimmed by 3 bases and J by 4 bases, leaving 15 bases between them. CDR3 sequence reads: CASSHSSSRGYGYTF. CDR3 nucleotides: TGTGCCAGCAGCCACAGTAGCAGCCGGGGCTATGGCTACACCTTC.

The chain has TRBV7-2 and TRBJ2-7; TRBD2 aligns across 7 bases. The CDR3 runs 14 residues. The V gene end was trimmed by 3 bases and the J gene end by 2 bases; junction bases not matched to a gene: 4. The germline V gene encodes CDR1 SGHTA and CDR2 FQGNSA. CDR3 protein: CASSLDGGTYEQYF. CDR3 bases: TGTGCCAGCAGCTTGGACGGGGGGACCTACGAGCAGTACTTC.

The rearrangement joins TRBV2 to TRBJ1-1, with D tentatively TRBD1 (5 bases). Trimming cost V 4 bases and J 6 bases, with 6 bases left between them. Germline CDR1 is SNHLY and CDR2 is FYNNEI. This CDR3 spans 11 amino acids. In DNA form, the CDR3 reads TGTGCCAGCAGTGGGGGCCCTGAAGCTTTCTTT. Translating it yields CASSGGPEAFF.